The source of this TCR beta chain is a study of OX40 agonist ivuxolimab in advanced cancers. The V gene lost 5 bases and the J gene lost 3 bases, with 16 bases spanning the gap. Germline V gene data show CDR1 as MNHEY and CDR2 as SMNVEV (reference sequence). This CDR3 is 15 amino acids long. TCRdb's table, derived via immunoSEQ multiplex PCR, lists solely in-frame clones and lacks some. The sample contains approximately 30,000 clones, approximately 86% of which appear only once. Sequencing used CD4+ or CD8+ T cells sorted from blood, obtained in a trial of the OX40 agonist ivuxolimab. The chain employs TRBV27 and TRBJ1-1, with a tentative D call TRBD1 (5 bases). The sequence came from an adult with an advanced solid tumor such as melanoma, head and neck, liver or kidney cancer. Here the CDR3 DNA reads TGTGCCAGCAGTCCCGCGGGGGGTGGGGACACTGAAGCTTTCTTT. This sequence encodes CASSPAGGGDTEAFF.